This T cell receptor beta chain emerged from a study of cytotoxic CD8 clonotypes in ibrutinib-treated CLL. Study-level points and caveats: Public clonotypes, found uncommonly, either contracted or stayed stable on treatment.

Some clones are missing from TCRdb's copy, which holds only in-frame ones; the method was immunoSEQ multiplex PCR. This sample carries more than 150,000 clones, roughly 72% of them seen once, and the ten largest clones take roughly an eighth. On this clone: Its matching antigen is unknown.

The V and J ends lost 5 bases and 5 bases, in that order; junction bases with no gene match: 8. Germline V gene lookup returns CDR1 SNHLY and CDR2 FYNNEI. The CDR3 runs 14 residues. The chain uses TRBV2 and TRBJ1-2, with TRBD1 matching over 7 bases. This sequence was found in a human donor with chronic lymphocytic leukemia. The source was PBMCs, collected after 24 months of ibrutinib treatment. In nucleotides, the CDR3 is TGTGCCAGCAGTTCCACCGGGACAGAATATGGCTACACCTTC. Translated, it gives CASSSTGTEYGYTF.